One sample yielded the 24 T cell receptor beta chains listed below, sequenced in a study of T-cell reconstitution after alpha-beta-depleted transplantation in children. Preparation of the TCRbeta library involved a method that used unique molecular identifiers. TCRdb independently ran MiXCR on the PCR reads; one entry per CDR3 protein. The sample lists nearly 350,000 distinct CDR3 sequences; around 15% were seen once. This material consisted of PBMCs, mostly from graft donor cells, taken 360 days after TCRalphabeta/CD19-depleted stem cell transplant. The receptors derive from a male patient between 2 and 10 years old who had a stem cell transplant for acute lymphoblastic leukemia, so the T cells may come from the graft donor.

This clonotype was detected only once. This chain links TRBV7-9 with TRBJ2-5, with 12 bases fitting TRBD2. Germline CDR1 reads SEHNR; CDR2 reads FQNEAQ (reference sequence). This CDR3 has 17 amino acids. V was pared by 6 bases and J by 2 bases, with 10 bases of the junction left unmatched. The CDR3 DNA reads TGTGCCAGCAGGCGTCTAGCGGGAGGGCCCTTTCAAGAGACCCAGTACTTC. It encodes CASRRLAGGPFQETQYF.

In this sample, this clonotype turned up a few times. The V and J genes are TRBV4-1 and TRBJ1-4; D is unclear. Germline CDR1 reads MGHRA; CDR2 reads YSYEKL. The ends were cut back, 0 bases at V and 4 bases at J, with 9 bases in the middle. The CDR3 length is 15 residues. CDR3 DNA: TGCGCCAGCAGCCAAGACCCGGTCTTTAATGAAAAACTGTTTTTT. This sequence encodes CASSQDPVFNEKLFF.

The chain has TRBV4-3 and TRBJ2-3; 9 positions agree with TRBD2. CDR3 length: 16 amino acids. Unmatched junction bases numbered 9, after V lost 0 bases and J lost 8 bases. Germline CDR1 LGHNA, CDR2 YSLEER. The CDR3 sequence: CASSQDMGLAGGTQYF. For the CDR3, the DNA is TGCGCCAGCAGCCAAGATATGGGACTAGCTGGAGGTACGCAGTATTTT.

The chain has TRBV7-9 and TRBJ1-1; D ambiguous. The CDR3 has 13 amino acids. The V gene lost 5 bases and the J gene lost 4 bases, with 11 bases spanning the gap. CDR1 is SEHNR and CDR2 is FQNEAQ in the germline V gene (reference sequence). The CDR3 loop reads CASSATRGTEAFF. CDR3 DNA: TGTGCCAGCAGCGCCACACGGGGCACTGAAGCTTTCTTT. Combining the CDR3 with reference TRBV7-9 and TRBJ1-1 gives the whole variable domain DTGVSQNPRHKITKRGQNVTFRCDPISEHNRLYWYRQTLGQGPEFLTYFQNEAQLEKSRLLSDRFSAERPKGSFSTLEIQRTEQGDSAMYLCASSATRGTEAFFGQGTRLTVV.

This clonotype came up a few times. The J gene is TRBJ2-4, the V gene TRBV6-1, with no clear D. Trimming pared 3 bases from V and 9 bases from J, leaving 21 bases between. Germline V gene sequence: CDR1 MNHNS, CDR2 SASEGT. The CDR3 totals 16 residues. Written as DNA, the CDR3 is TGTGCCAGCAGTGATAAGGCTAAACACCTAAAGGGCATTCAGTACTTC. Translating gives CASSDKAKHLKGIQYF.

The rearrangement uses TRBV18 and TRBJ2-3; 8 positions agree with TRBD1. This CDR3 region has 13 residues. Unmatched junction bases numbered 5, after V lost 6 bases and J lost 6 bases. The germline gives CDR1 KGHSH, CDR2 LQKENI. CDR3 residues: CASSRDRTDTQYF. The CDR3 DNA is TGTGCCAGCTCGCGGGACAGGACGGATACGCAGTATTTT.

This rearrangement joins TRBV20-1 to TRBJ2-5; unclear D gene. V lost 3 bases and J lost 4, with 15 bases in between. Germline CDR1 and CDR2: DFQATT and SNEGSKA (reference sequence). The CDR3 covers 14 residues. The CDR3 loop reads CSASFPQERETQYF. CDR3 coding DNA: TGCAGTGCTAGTTTCCCCCAAGAGAGAGAGACCCAGTACTTC.

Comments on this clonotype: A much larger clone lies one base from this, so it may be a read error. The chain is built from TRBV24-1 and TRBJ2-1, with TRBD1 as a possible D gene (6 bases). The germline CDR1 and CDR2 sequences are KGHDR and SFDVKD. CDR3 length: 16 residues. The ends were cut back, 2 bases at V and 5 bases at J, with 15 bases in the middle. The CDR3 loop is CATSDSFLQGHNEQFF. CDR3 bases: TGTGCCACCAGTGATTCCTTTTTACAGGGACACAATGAGCAGTTCTTC.

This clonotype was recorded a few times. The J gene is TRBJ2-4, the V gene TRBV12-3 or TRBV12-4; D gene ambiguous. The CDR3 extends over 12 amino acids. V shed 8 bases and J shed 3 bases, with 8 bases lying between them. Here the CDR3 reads CASGIGKNIQYF. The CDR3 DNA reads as TGTGCCAGCGGGATTGGCAAAAACATTCAGTACTTC.

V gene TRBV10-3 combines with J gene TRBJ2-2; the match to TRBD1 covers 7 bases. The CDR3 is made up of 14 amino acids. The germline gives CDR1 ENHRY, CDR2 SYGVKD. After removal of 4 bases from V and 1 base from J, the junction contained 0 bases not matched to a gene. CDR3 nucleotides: TGTGCCATCAGTGGGGACAGGAACACCGGGGAGCTGTTTTTT. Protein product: CAISGDRNTGELFF.

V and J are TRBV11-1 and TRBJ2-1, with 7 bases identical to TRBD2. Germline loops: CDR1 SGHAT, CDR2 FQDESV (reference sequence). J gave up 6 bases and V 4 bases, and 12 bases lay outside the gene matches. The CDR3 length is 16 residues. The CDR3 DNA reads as TGTGCCAGCAGCTCCGGTGGCGGGGAGGGGATCAATGAGCAGTTCTTC. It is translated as CASSSGGGEGINEQFF.

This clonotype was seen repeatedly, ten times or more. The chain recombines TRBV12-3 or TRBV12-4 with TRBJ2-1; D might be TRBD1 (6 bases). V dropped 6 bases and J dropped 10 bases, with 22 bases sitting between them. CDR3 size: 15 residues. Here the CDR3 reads CASSSDPRQAREQFF. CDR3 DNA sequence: TGTGCCAGCAGCTCCGACCCTCGACAGGCTCGCGAGCAGTTCTTC.

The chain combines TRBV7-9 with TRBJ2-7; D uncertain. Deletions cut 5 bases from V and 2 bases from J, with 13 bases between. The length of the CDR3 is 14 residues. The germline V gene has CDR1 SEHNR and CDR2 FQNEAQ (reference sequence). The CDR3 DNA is TGTGCCAGCAGCCCCGCAGTGAAAGCCTACGAGCAGTACTTC. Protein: CASSPAVKAYEQYF.

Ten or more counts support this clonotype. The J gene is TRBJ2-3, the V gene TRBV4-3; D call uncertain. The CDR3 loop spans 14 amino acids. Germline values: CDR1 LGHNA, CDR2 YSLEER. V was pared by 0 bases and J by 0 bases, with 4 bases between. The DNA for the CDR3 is TGCGCCAGCAGCCAAGACAGCAGCACAGATACGCAGTATTTT. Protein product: CASSQDSSTDTQYF.

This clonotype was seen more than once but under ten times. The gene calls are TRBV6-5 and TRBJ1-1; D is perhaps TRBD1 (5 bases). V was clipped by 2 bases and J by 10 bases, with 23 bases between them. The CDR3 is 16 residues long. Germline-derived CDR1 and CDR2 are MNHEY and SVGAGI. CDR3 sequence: CASSYPQAPGTSGAFF. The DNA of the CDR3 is TGTGCCAGCAGTTACCCCCAGGCCCCAGGGACGAGTGGAGCTTTCTTT.

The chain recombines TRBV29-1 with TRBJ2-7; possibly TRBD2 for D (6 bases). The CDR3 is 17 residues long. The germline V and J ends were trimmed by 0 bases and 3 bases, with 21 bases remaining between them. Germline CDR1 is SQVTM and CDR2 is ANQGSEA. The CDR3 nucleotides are TGCAGCGTTGAAGATGGGGCGCGGGGCAGGGTAGTCTACGAGCAGTACTTC. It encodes CSVEDGARGRVVYEQYF.

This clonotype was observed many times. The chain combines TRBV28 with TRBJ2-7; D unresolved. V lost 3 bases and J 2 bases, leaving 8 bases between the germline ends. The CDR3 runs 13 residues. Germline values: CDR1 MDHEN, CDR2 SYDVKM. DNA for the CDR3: TGTGCCAGCAGTTTGGCCCCTACCTACGAGCAGTACTTC. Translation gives CASSLAPTYEQYF.

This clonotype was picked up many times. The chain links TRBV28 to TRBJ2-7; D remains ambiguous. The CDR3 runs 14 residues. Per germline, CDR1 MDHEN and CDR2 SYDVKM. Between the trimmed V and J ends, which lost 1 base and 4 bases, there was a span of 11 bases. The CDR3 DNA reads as TGTGCCAGCAGTTTATCCTCGCTGGGGTACGAGCAGTACTTC. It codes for CASSLSSLGYEQYF.

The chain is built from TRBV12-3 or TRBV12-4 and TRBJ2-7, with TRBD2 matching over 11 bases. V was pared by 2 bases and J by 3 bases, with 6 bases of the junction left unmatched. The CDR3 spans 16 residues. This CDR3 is CASSLIAGGPHYEQYF. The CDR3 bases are TGTGCCAGCAGTTTAATAGCGGGAGGGCCCCACTACGAGCAGTACTTC.

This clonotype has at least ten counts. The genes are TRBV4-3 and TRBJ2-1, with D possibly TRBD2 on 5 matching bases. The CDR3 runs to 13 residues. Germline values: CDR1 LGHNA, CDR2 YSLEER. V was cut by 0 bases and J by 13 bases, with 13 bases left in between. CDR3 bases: TGCGCCAGCAGCCAAGATAATCCGGGATTACAGTTCTTC. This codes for CASSQDNPGLQFF.

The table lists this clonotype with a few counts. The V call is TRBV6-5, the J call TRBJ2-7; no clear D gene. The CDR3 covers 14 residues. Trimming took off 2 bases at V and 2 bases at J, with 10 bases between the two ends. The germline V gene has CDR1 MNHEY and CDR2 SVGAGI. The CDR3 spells CASSYGRLTYEQYF. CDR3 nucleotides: TGTGCCAGCAGTTACGGACGGTTAACCTACGAGCAGTACTTC.

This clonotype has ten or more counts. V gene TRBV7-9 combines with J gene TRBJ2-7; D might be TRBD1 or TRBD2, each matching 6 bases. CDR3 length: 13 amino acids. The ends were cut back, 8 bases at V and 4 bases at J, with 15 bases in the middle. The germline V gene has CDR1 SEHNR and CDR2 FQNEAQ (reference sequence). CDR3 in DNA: TGTGCCAGCGGAGCACAGGGACTTTACGAGCAGTACTTC. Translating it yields CASGAQGLYEQYF.

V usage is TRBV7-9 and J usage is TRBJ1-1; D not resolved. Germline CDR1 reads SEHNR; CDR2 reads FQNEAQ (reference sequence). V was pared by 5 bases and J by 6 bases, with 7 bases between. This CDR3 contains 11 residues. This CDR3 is CASSPGAEAFF. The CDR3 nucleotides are TGTGCCAGCAGCCCGGGAGCTGAAGCTTTCTTT.

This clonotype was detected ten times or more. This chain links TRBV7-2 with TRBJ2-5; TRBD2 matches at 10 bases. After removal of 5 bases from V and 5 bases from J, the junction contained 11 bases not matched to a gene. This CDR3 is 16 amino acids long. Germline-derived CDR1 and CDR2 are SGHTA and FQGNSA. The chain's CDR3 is CASSPLLAGGGETQYF. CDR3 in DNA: TGTGCCAGCAGCCCCCTTTTAGCGGGAGGCGGTGAGACCCAGTACTTC.